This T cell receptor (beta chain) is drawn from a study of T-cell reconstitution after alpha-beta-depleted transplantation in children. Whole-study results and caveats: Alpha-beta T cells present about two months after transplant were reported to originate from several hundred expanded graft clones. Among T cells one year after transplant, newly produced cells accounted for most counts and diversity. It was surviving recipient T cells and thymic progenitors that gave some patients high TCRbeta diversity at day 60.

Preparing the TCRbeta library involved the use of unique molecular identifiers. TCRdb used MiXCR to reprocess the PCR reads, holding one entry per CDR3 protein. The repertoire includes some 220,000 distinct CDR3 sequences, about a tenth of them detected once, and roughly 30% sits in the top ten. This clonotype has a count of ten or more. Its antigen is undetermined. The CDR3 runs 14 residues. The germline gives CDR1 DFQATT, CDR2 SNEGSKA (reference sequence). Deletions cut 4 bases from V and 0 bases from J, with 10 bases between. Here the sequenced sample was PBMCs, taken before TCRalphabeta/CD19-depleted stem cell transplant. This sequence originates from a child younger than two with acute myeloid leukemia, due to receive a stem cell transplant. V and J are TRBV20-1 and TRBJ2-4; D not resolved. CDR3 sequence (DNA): TGCAGTGCTACAGAGAGTCTAGCCAAAAACATTCAGTACTTC. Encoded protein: CSATESLAKNIQYF.